The present TCR beta chain was sequenced within a study of shared clonotypes between healthy human individuals. The V and J ends lost 4 bases and 7 bases respectively, with 16 bases between them. Germline V gene data show CDR1 as MGHRA and CDR2 as YSYEKL. This CDR3 comprises 14 residues. Measured with immunoSEQ multiplex PCR; TCRdb has only the in-frame clones, and not every one. Among about 600,000 clones listed, less than 97% were seen once. CD45RO-negative CD8 cells positively selected for CCR7 made up the naive population, which excluded terminally differentiated effector memory CD45RA+ cells. This chain uses TRBV4-1 with TRBJ1-2; D remains unclear. The sample consisted of naive CD8+ T cells sorted from blood. The receptor was isolated from a woman aged 30 to 39 in good health. CDR3 protein: CASSPSLLDRGYTF. The CDR3 nucleotides read TGCGCCAGCAGCCCCTCGCTTCTGGATCGTGGCTACACCTTC.